This entry concerns a single T cell receptor beta chain. Which antigen it targets is not known. No much larger clone is present one base from it, and per-base qualities are unavailable. Taken from the germline V gene, the CDR1 and CDR2 loops are SGHDN and FVKESK. V loses 0 bases of germline sequence and J loses 9 bases, and the interval between the two ends is 12 bases. From the cysteine through the phenylalanine, the CDR3 covers 15 amino acids. The entry retains the CDR3 DNA only, 45 bases that are in frame from base 1. This sample is part of a study of persistence of HIV-infected CD4 T cells (dated by TCRdb to 2020 to 2021). Regarding the complete study: CMV- and HIV-1 Gag-responding CD4+ T cells were isolated from ART-treated individuals so that antigen-driven clonal expansion of HIV-1-infected cells could be examined. Proviral sequencing was used to assess clonality among infected cells, whereas TCRbeta sequencing gauged the clonality of all cells within each sorted population. The median time participants had been on suppressive ART was over seven years. Peripheral blood samples of up to about 200 mL were collected at multiple time points, except for two participants, who underwent leukapheresis at a single time point. Cross-participant TCR cluster analysis included 8 participants for CMV and more than five participants for Gag.

The immunoSEQ hsTCRB assay version 4, run in survey mode, was used to sequence TCRbeta repertoires from genomic DNA. Genomic DNA was diluted to 8 to 10 ng/uL, using up to 1 ug per sample for TCRbeta sequencing. The paper's processing steps were these. TCRbeta data analysis was done in ImmunoSeq Analyzer 3.0, and diversity was calculated on productive nucleotide rearrangements. Using the Immunarch R package, lower-bound TCR diversity was estimated with the improved Chao index and clonality was estimated with the Gini coefficient. Nucleotide rearrangements that differed but encoded the same CDR3beta amino acid sequence were counted as separate clonotypes. Differential abundance analysis identified TCRbeta sequences significantly enriched in antigen-responding cells relative to anti-CD3/anti-CD28-activated cells. TCRs were clustered by predicted peptide-MHC specificity with GLIPH2, both within individual participants and across merged participant data sets. TCRdb limited this immuneACCESS table to in-frame rearrangements with V and J called. A share of clones is missing; checked studies link under half to unresolved V genes, and the rest is unexplained. Clone size and V and J calls were adopted from that table, with D and trimming inferred from the DNA. The sample profile shows more than 30,000 clones; roughly 80% of them were found once. Roughly 0.99% of the sample is held by the ten biggest clonotypes.

General study outcomes and caveats: Degenerate expanded CDR3beta sequences were enriched in antigen-responding cells, suggesting convergent selection of CD4+ responses to CMV and Gag. Significantly lower TCRbeta richness was observed in CMV- and Gag-responding cells than in anti-CD3/anti-CD28-responding cells, and higher oligoclonality was observed in CMV-responding cells than in CD3/CD28-stimulated and Gag-responding cells. Restriction of bulk TCR analyses to the rare CMV-responding cells that actually carried HIV-1 proviruses was not possible. Few individuals were included in the study, and only a limited range of antigens was tested. Within the same sorted populations, TCR oligoclonality correlated with proviral oligoclonality.

The treatment or condition label of this sample denotes: suppressive antiretroviral therapy. Cells were stimulated with a pool of overlapping HIV-1 Gag 15-mer peptides at approximately 0.93 ug per peptide per mL. Memory CD4+ T cells that did not respond, being CD40L-negative, CD69-negative and CD45RO-high, were sorted as memory populations depleted of antigen-responding cells. HIV-1-infected adults in whom suppressive ART had been started during chronic infection were enrolled as participants. Participants had undetectable plasma HIV-1 RNA below 50 copies/mL for at least 4 years. To be included, a participant needed positive CMV serology and a CD4+ T cell count above 400 cells/uL. Before stimulation, PBMCs were isolated using density centrifugation and depleted of CD8+ T cells. CD8-depleted PBMCs were stimulated for about 17 hours with anti-CD28/CD49d costimulation, CD40-blocking antibody and enfuvirtide to prevent new infections. Sorting was done on either a Beckman Coulter MoFlo Legacy or an XDP sorter, and propidium iodide was used to exclude dead cells. The QIAamp DNA Mini Kit was used for genomic DNA extraction from samples above one million cells, and the Quick-DNA Microprep Kit was used otherwise.

The material sequenced was cultured CD4+ T cells from PBMCs, taken from a patient who received antiretroviral therapy. The cell subset or site label on this specimen signifies: CD40L-CD69- CD45RO-high memory CD4 T cells not responding to Gag peptides. The sequence was collected from an adult with HIV. The donor label of this sample is uncertain. The chain employs TRBV14 and TRBJ1-6; the D gene is not confidently resolved. For the CDR3, the sequence is CASSQDSGFGSPLHF. The nucleotide sequence is given as TGTGCCAGCAGCCAAGATTCCGGGTTCGGTTCACCCCTCCACTTT.